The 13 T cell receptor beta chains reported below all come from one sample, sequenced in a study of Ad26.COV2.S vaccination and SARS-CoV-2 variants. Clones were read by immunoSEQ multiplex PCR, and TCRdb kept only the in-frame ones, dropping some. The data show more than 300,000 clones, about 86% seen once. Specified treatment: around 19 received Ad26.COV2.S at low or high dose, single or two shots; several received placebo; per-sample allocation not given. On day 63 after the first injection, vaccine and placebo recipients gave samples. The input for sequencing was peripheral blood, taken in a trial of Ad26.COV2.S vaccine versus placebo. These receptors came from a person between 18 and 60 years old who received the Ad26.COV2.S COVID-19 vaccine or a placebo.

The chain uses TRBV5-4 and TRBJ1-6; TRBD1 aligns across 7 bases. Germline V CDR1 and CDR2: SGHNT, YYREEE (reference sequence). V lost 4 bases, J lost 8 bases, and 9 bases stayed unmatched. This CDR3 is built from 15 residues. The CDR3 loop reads CASSGGQPSHSPLHF. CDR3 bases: TGTGCCAGCAGCGGGGGACAGCCGAGCCATTCACCCCTCCACTTT.

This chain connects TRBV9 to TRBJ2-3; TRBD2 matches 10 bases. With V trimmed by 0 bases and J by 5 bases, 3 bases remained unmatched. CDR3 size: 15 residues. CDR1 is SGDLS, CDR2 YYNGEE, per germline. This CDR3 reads CASSVGASGGDTQYF. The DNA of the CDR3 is TGTGCCAGCAGCGTAGGGGCTAGCGGGGGAGATACGCAGTATTTT.

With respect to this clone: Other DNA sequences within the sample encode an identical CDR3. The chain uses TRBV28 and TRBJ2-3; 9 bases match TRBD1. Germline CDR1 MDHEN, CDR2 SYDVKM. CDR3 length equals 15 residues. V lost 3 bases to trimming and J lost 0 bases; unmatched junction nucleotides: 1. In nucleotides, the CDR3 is TGTGCCAGCAGTTTTGGGACAGGGAGCACAGATACGCAGTATTTT. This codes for CASSFGTGSTDTQYF.

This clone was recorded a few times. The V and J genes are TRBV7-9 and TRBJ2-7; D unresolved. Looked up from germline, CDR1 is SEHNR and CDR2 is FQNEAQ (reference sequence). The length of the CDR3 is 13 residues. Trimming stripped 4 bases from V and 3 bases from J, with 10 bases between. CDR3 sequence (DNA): TGTGCCAGCAGCTACGACACCGACTACGAGCAGTACTTC. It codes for CASSYDTDYEQYF.

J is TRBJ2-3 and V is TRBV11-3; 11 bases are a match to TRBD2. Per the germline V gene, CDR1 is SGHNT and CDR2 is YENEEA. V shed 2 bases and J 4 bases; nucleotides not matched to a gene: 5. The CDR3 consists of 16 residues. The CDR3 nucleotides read TGTGCCAGCAGCTTAAGGACTAGCGGGTGGGCAGATACGCAGTATTTT. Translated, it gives CASSLRTSGWADTQYF. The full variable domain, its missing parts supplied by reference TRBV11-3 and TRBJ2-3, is EAGVVQSPRYKIIEKKQPVAFWCNPISGHNTLYWYLQNLGQGPELLIRYENEEAVDDSQLPKDRFSAERLKGVDSTLKIQPAELGDSAVYLCASSLRTSGWADTQYFGPGTRLTVL.

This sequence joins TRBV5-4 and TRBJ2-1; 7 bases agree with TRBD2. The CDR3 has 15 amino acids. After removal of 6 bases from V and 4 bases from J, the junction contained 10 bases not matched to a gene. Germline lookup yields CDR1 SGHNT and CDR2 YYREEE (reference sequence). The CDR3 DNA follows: TGTGCCAGCACCCGAGGGAGCGGGACTTACAATGAGCAGTTCTTC. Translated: CASTRGSGTYNEQFF.

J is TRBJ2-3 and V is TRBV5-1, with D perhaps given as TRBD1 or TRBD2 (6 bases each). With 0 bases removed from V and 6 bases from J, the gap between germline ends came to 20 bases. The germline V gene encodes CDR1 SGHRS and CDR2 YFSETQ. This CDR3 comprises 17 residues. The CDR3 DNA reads TGCGCCAGCAGCTTGGAAATTCGTGAGGGGGGCATCGATACGCAGTATTTT. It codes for CASSLEIREGGIDTQYF. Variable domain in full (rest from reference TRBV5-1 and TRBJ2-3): KAGVTQTPRYLIKTRGQQVTLSCSPISGHRSVSWYQQTPGQGLQFLFEYFSETQRNKGNFPGRFSGRQFSNSRSEMNVSTLELGDSALYLCASSLEIREGGIDTQYFGPGTRLTVL.

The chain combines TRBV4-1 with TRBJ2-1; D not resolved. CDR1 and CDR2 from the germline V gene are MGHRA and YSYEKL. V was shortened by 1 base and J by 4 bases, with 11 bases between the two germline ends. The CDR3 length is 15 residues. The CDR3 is CASSQGSETYNEQFF. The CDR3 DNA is TGCGCCAGCAGCCAAGGGTCTGAAACGTACAATGAGCAGTTCTTC.

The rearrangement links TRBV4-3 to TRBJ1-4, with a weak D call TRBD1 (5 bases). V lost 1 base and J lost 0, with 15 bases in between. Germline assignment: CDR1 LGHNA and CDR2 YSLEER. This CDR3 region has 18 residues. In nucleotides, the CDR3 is TGCGCCAGCAGCCAAGCGGGAGGAGGGGCCGCAACTAATGAAAAACTGTTTTTT. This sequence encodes CASSQAGGGAATNEKLFF.

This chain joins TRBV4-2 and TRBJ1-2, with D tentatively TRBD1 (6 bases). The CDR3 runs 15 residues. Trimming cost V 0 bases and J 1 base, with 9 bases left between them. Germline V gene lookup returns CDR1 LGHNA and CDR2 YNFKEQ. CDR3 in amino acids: CASSQDEGVNYGYTF. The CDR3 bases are TGTGCCAGCAGCCAAGATGAGGGGGTTAACTATGGCTACACCTTC.

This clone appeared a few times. CDR3 residues: CASSQQGPTEGYTF. In nucleotides, the CDR3 is TGTGCCAGCAGCCAACAGGGGCCAACGGAAGGCTACACCTTC. The J gene is TRBJ1-2, the V gene TRBV3-1 (or the pseudogene TRBV3-2); tentative D call: TRBD1 (6 bases). Germline values: CDR1 LGHDT, CDR2 YNNKEL (reference sequence). V was cut by 2 bases and J by 8 bases, with 15 bases left in between. The CDR3 runs to 14 residues.

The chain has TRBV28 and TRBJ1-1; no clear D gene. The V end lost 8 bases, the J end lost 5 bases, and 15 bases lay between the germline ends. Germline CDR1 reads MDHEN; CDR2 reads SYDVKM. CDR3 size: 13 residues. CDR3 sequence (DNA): TGTGCCAGCGCTTGGTCGGGAAATACTGAAGCTTTCTTT. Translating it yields CASAWSGNTEAFF.

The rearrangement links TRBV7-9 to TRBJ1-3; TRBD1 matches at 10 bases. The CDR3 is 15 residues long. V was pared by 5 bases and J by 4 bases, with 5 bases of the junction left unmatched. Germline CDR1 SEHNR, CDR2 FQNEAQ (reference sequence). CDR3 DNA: TGTGCCAGCAGCGTGACAGGGGGCGCAGGAAACACCATATATTTT. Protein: CASSVTGGAGNTIYF.